Presented here are 28 T cell receptor beta chains from one specimen sequenced in a study of blood T cell repertoires in COVID-19. Sequenced by immunoSEQ multiplex PCR; TCRdb stores in-frame clones only, minus some. The table lists 310,000 or so clones, 87% of them singletons. Material: PBMCs or T cells enriched from blood (not recorded which). Receptors originate from a woman under 30 who had recovered from COVID-19.

The DNA of the CDR3 is TGTGCCACCAGCAGAGGACAGGGAGCGGGTTATTCCTACGAGCAGTACTTC. Translation gives CATSRGQGAGYSYEQYF. This chain joins TRBV15 and TRBJ2-7; possible D gene TRBD1, 7 bases. From germline, CDR1 is LNHNV and CDR2 YYDKDF (reference sequence). The CDR3 is 17 residues long. V dropped 1 base and J dropped 1 base, with 17 bases sitting between them.

V is TRBV5-1 and J is TRBJ1-4, with 8 nucleotides matching TRBD1. The V and J ends lost 5 bases and 4 bases, in that order; junction bases with no gene match: 7. CDR1 is SGHRS and CDR2 is YFSETQ in the germline V gene. The CDR3 consists of 15 residues. This CDR3 is CASRAGGHSNEKLFF. Written as DNA, the CDR3 is TGCGCCAGCAGGGCAGGGGGCCACAGTAATGAAAAACTGTTTTTT.

On this clone itself: One junction end disagrees with the germline gene, perhaps due to a read error. This sequence joins TRBV9 and TRBJ2-3, with 9 bases aligning to TRBD2. There are 18 residues in the CDR3. Looked up from germline, CDR1 is SGDLS and CDR2 is YYNGEE. As DNA, the CDR3 is TGTGCCCGCAGCGGATGGACTCGCGGGGGGGCGGGGACAGATACGCAGTATTTT. Amino acid sequence: CARSGWTRGGAGTDTQYF.

The J gene is TRBJ1-3, the V gene TRBV3-1 (or the pseudogene TRBV3-2); D is uncertain. V lost 1 base and J lost 0, with 10 bases in between. Germline values: CDR1 LGHDT, CDR2 YNNKEL (reference sequence). This CDR3 is 16 amino acids long. DNA of the CDR3: TGTGCCAGCAGCCAAGTCCCAGGATTCTCTGGAAACACCATATATTTT. This sequence encodes CASSQVPGFSGNTIYF.

This chain uses TRBV5-8 with TRBJ2-7; 7 nucleotides agree with TRBD2. V lost 5 bases and J lost 3; bases outside the gene matches: 8. Per the germline V gene, CDR1 is SGHTS and CDR2 is YDEGEE. This CDR3 has 14 residues. Here the CDR3 reads CASRKLGGNYEQYF. CDR3 DNA: TGTGCCAGCAGGAAGCTCGGGGGGAACTACGAGCAGTACTTC.

The CDR3 DNA reads TGCGCCAGCAGATTGAGGTTAGGGACAGGGGTAGGCAATGAGCAGTTCTTC. It encodes CASRLRLGTGVGNEQFF. This chain uses TRBV5-1 with TRBJ2-1, with TRBD1 identical over 10 bases. This CDR3 has 17 amino acids. With 5 bases clipped from V and 6 bases from J, the junction kept 14 bases outside the gene matches. Germline-derived CDR1 and CDR2 are SGHRS and YFSETQ.

The chain joins TRBV4-1 to TRBJ2-5, with 10 bases fitting TRBD2. V shed 3 bases, J shed 5 bases, and the junction held 6 bases outside the gene matches. The germline CDR1 and CDR2 sequences are MGHRA and YSYEKL. The CDR3 runs to 15 residues. The CDR3 nucleotides read TGCGCCAGCAGCCATGGGACTAGCGTATTGGAGACCCAGTACTTC. It codes for CASSHGTSVLETQYF.

The V and J genes are TRBV19 and TRBJ1-3; TRBD1 matches at 8 bases. CDR3 length equals 18 residues. The germline CDR1 and CDR2 sequences are LNHDA and SQIVND (reference sequence). The V segment lost 3 bases and the J segment 0 bases; nucleotides outside the gene matches: 10. This CDR3 is CASSIGAGGPLSGNTIYF. In DNA form, the CDR3 reads TGTGCCAGTAGTATCGGGGCAGGGGGCCCGCTCTCTGGAAACACCATATATTTT.

The gene calls are TRBV5-1 and TRBJ2-1; the D gene is possibly TRBD1 (6 bases). The germline gives CDR1 SGHRS, CDR2 YFSETQ. Trimming stripped 5 bases from V and 5 bases from J, with 14 bases between. The CDR3 consists of 14 residues. The CDR3 coding sequence is TGCGCCAGCAGTTCGGGACACCTTAACAATGAGCAGTTCTTC. It specifies CASSSGHLNNEQFF.

To note about this clone: Other DNA sequences within the sample encode an identical CDR3. The chain combines TRBV27 with TRBJ2-7; D not resolved. Germline CDR1 and CDR2: MNHEY and SMNVEV (reference sequence). The V end was cut by 6 bases, the J end by 2 bases, with 8 bases between. This CDR3 has 12 amino acids. This CDR3 is CASRRHPYEQYF. CDR3 DNA: TGTGCCAGCAGACGACACCCCTACGAGCAGTACTTC.

The chain links TRBV13 to TRBJ1-2; TRBD1 might be the D (6 bases). Germline V gene sequence: CDR1 PRHDT, CDR2 FYEKMQ (reference sequence). This CDR3 contains 15 residues. Trimming removed 3 bases at V and 4 bases at J, with 15 bases between. The CDR3 sequence: CASSLPWTASYGYTF. The CDR3 DNA follows: TGTGCCAGCAGCTTGCCCTGGACAGCTTCCTATGGCTACACCTTC.

Regarding this clone: This sample also contains other DNA sequences that code for the same CDR3. DNA for the CDR3: TGTGCCAGCAGTTCGACAGGGGGCAACTATGGCTACACCTTC. It encodes CASSSTGGNYGYTF. The genes are TRBV28 and TRBJ1-2, with 10 bases identical to TRBD1. J lost 2 bases, V lost 4 bases, and 1 base had no gene match. The germline gives CDR1 MDHEN, CDR2 SYDVKM. This CDR3 contains 14 residues.

This chain joins TRBV7-2 and TRBJ2-7; D is perhaps TRBD1 (6 bases). V was trimmed by 2 bases and J by 1 base, leaving 15 bases between them. Germline assignment: CDR1 SGHTA and CDR2 FQGNSA. The CDR3 is 16 amino acids. As DNA, the CDR3 is TGTGCCAGCAGCTTAATAGGGTCAGGGGAATCCTACGAGCAGTACTTC. Its translation: CASSLIGSGESYEQYF.

The rearrangement links TRBV21-1 to TRBJ1-1; TRBD1, the D gene given by the table, was not confirmed from the DNA. TRBV21-1 is a listed pseudogene. This CDR3 contains 17 residues. CDR3 region: CASSGLRGNPMNTEAFF. The CDR3 nucleotides are TGTGCCAGCAGCGGGTTAAGGGGTAATCCTATGAACACTGAAGCTTTCTTT.

This chain connects TRBV20-1 to TRBJ1-1; tentative D call: TRBD1 (5 bases). Germline V CDR1 and CDR2: DFQATT, SNEGSKA (reference sequence). The CDR3 totals 16 residues. Deletions cut 3 bases from V and 0 bases from J, with 17 bases between. Here the CDR3 DNA reads TGCAGTGCTAGTACCCACGACTGGGGGGTGAACACTGAAGCTTTCTTT. Protein product: CSASTHDWGVNTEAFF.

This chain joins TRBV5-1 and TRBJ1-1; tentatively, D is TRBD1 (6 bases). V dropped 0 bases and J dropped 3 bases, with 9 bases sitting between them. The CDR3 length is 14 residues. CDR1 and CDR2 from the germline V gene are SGHRS and YFSETQ. CDR3 protein: CASSLVAGDTEAFF. The CDR3 region has the DNA TGCGCCAGCAGCTTGGTTGCAGGGGACACTGAAGCTTTCTTT.

This clone was recorded once. This chain joins TRBV5-4 and TRBJ1-4; D not certain. Germline V gene data show CDR1 as SGHNT and CDR2 as YYREEE (reference sequence). CDR3 size: 16 residues. The V end was cut by 4 bases, the J end by 0 bases, with 13 bases between. CDR3 DNA: TGTGCCAGCAGCCCGAGCGGGTCCGCAACTAATGAAAAACTGTTTTTT. It yields the protein CASSPSGSATNEKLFF.

The V call is TRBV5-1, the J call TRBJ1-3; D not resolved. Trimming stripped 0 bases from V and 0 bases from J, with 10 bases between. The CDR3 runs to 16 residues. Germline V CDR1 and CDR2: SGHRS, YFSETQ. The CDR3 coding sequence is TGCGCCAGCAGCTTGGGTCCCGAGAGCTCTGGAAACACCATATATTTT. Protein: CASSLGPESSGNTIYF.

The gene calls are TRBV2 and TRBJ2-5; D may be TRBD1 (6 bases). V lost 6 bases, J lost 4 bases, and 18 bases lay in between. The V gene's germline CDR1 is SNHLY and CDR2 FYNNEI. This CDR3 has 15 residues. CDR3 DNA: TGTGCCAGCAGGAGTCAGGGGCTTTCCCTAGAGACCCAGTACTTC. It specifies CASRSQGLSLETQYF.

This rearrangement joins TRBV2 to TRBJ1-4, with 7 bases aligning to TRBD1. Germline CDR1 and CDR2: SNHLY and FYNNEI. This CDR3 has 14 amino acids. Losses at the gene ends were 6 bases for V and 8 bases for J; bases not matched to a gene: 9. In DNA form, the CDR3 reads TGTGCCAGCAGAGAGGACAGGACGCGCGAAAAACTGTTTTTT. Translating it yields CASREDRTREKLFF.

The chain couples TRBV7-8 to TRBJ2-7; 7 positions match TRBD1. V shed 6 bases and J 1 base; nucleotides not matched to a gene: 6. Germline CDR1 is SGHVS and CDR2 is FQNEAQ. The CDR3 has 14 amino acids. CDR3 residues: CASREGTDSYEQYF. The CDR3 DNA reads TGTGCCAGCAGGGAAGGGACAGATTCCTACGAGCAGTACTTC.

V is TRBV6-5 and J is TRBJ2-2, with 14 bases fitting TRBD2. The CDR3 is 16 residues long. V was pared by 4 bases and J by 6 bases, with 4 bases of the junction left unmatched. Germline V gives CDR1 MNHEY, CDR2 SVGAGI. The CDR3, as DNA: TGTGCCAGCAGTTGGACTAGCGGGAGGCCCCCCGGGGAGCTGTTTTTT. The encoded protein is CASSWTSGRPPGELFF.

This chain uses TRBV2 with TRBJ1-1; D is possibly TRBD1 (5 bases). The CDR3 covers 14 residues. V was pared by 5 bases and J by 8 bases, with 18 bases between. Per the germline V gene, CDR1 is SNHLY and CDR2 is FYNNEI. The CDR3, as DNA: TGTGCCAGCAGTTACGTAGGGGAGGGATTCGAAGCTTTCTTT. This encodes CASSYVGEGFEAFF.

This chain links TRBV27 with TRBJ2-1, with D perhaps TRBD1 (6 bases). Per germline, CDR1 MNHEY and CDR2 SMNVEV (reference sequence). V was clipped by 4 bases and J by 5 bases, with 18 bases between them. The CDR3 loop spans 16 amino acids. CDR3 region: CASSSPGTRGHNEQFF. CDR3 nucleotide sequence: TGTGCCAGCAGTTCCCCCGGGACACGGGGACACAATGAGCAGTTCTTC.

This clone was counted a single time. This chain links TRBV5-4 with TRBJ2-7, with 13 positions matching TRBD2. Germline CDR1 SGHNT, CDR2 YYREEE (reference sequence). CDR3 length: 16 residues. The junction had 10 bases not matched to a gene; V was cut back by 4 bases and J by 6 bases. The chain's CDR3 is CASSPGLAGDPPEQYF. CDR3 nucleotide sequence: TGTGCCAGCAGCCCCGGACTAGCGGGAGATCCACCCGAGCAGTACTTC.

The chain couples TRBV28 to TRBJ1-2; D may be TRBD1 (5 bases). CDR3 length equals 15 residues. Germline CDR1 MDHEN, CDR2 SYDVKM. Trimming took off 8 bases at V and 1 base at J, with 17 bases between the two ends. The CDR3 loop is CASRRGALYNYGYTF. The DNA of the CDR3 is TGTGCCAGCCGGAGGGGCGCGCTGTATAACTATGGCTACACCTTC.

The chain uses TRBV2 and TRBJ2-2; 9 bases line up with TRBD1. Germline-derived CDR1 and CDR2 are SNHLY and FYNNEI. The J segment lost 5 bases and the V segment lost 6 bases, leaving 10 bases of the junction unmatched. CDR3 length: 16 amino acids. CDR3 nucleotides: TGTGCCAGCAGGGTTAACCGGGACAGGGATACCGGGGAGCTGTTTTTT. Translated: CASRVNRDRDTGELFF.

The chain combines TRBV28 with TRBJ1-4; TRBD1 agrees at 9 bases. CDR3 size: 16 residues. Germline V gene sequence: CDR1 MDHEN, CDR2 SYDVKM. V lost 3 bases to trimming and J lost 8 bases; unmatched junction nucleotides: 10. In DNA form, the CDR3 reads TGTGCCAGCAGTTTCTTCCCGGGACAGGGAGGCGAAAAACTGTTTTTT. It encodes CASSFFPGQGGEKLFF. Filled out from reference TRBV28 and TRBJ1-4, the complete variable domain reads DVKVTQSSRYLVKRTGEKVFLECVQDMDHENMFWYRQDPGLGLRLIYFSYDVKMKEKGDIPEGYSVSREKKERFSLILESASTNQTSMYLCASSFFPGQGGEKLFFGSGTQLSVL.